Following are 31 T cell receptor beta chains from one sample sequenced in a study of shared clonotypes between healthy human individuals. Sequencing used immunoSEQ multiplex PCR; TCRdb keeps in-frame clones, though not all of them. The data hold 950,000 to 1,100,000 clones, with about 80% observed a single time. Sequenced input: memory CD4+ T cells sorted from blood. Subset here: CD45RA-negative fraction. All receptors come from a man aged 18 to 30 in good health.

This chain joins TRBV15 and TRBJ2-7; the D is unclear. This CDR3 is built from 16 residues. Germline CDR1 reads LNHNV; CDR2 reads YYDKDF (reference sequence). V shed 3 bases and J shed 1 base, with 16 bases lying between them. The CDR3 region has the DNA TGTGCCACCAGCAGCGGAATAGCTAGTCGATCCTACGAGCAGTACTTC. This sequence encodes CATSSGIASRSYEQYF.

The chain is built from TRBV13 and TRBJ2-1; 11 bases are shared with TRBD2. The germline CDR1 and CDR2 sequences are PRHDT and FYEKMQ (reference sequence). This CDR3 comprises 15 residues. The ends lost 5 bases at V and 7 bases at J; junction bases unmatched: 7. The CDR3 loop is CASSIVAGGPNEQFF. CDR3 bases: TGTGCCAGCAGCATCGTAGCGGGAGGGCCGAATGAGCAGTTCTTC.

The rearrangement joins TRBV5-1 to TRBJ1-2, with D unclear. The CDR3 spans 13 residues. V was shortened by 0 bases and J by 4 bases, with 7 bases between the two germline ends. Germline lookup yields CDR1 SGHRS and CDR2 YFSETQ. The CDR3, as DNA: TGCGCCAGCAGCTTGGCTTCGTCCTATGGCTACACCTTC. Amino acid sequence: CASSLASSYGYTF.

CDR3 sequence: CASSLYGSGETQYF. The DNA of the CDR3 is TGTGCCAGCAGCTTATACGGGTCGGGAGAGACCCAGTACTTC. The chain uses TRBV11-3 and TRBJ2-5; D not certain. Germline values: CDR1 SGHNT, CDR2 YENEEA. V lost 2 bases and J 4 bases, leaving 11 bases between the germline ends. The CDR3 length is 14 residues.

This clone was counted between two and nine times. This chain joins TRBV28 and TRBJ2-7, with a possible D match to TRBD1 (6 bases). CDR3 size: 13 residues. Per the germline V gene, CDR1 is MDHEN and CDR2 is SYDVKM. Trimming took off 8 bases at V and 6 bases at J, with 17 bases between the two ends. The CDR3: CASGTGSRLEQYF. As DNA, the CDR3 is TGTGCCAGCGGAACAGGGTCGCGTCTCGAGCAGTACTTC.

CDR3 nucleotide sequence: TGCGCCAGCAGCCGAGACAGGTTCTCTGGAAACACCATATATTTT. Its translation: CASSRDRFSGNTIYF. The chain links TRBV4-3 to TRBJ1-3, with a weak D call TRBD1 (6 bases). V was cut by 4 bases and J by 0 bases, with 10 bases left in between. CDR1 LGHNA and CDR2 YSLEER come from the germline V gene. The length of the CDR3 is 15 residues.

V and J are TRBV4-3 and TRBJ2-1, with 8 nucleotides matching TRBD2. The CDR3 runs to 15 residues. V lost 0 bases to trimming and J lost 3 bases; unmatched junction nucleotides: 1. Germline V gives CDR1 LGHNA, CDR2 YSLEER. The CDR3: CASSQESGSYNEQFF. CDR3 bases: TGCGCCAGCAGCCAAGAGAGCGGGAGCTACAATGAGCAGTTCTTC.

The chain links TRBV6-5 to TRBJ2-2; the D is unclear. The V end lost 8 bases, the J end lost 1 base, and 2 bases lay between the germline ends. From germline, CDR1 is MNHEY and CDR2 SVGAGI. The CDR3 runs to 11 residues. The CDR3: CASENTGELFF. The CDR3 DNA reads TGTGCCAGCGAGAACACCGGGGAGCTGTTTTTT.

V and J are TRBV6-6 and TRBJ2-5; possible D gene TRBD1, 5 bases. The last part of the DNA fits TRBJ2-7 better; the J call may be wrong. Germline CDR1 MNHNY, CDR2 SVGAGI (reference sequence). This CDR3 spans 12 amino acids. The CDR3 region has the DNA TGTGCCTCAGGGCGGTACTCCTACGAGCAGTACTTC. Translation: CASGRYSYEQYF.

This clone was counted only a few times. DNA of the CDR3: TGTGCCAGCAGTGGGACAGCCTATGGCTACACCTTC. Translating it yields CASSGTAYGYTF. The chain carries TRBV6-1 and TRBJ1-2; TRBD1 is a possible D gene (6 bases). The CDR3 loop spans 12 amino acids. Germline V gene lookup returns CDR1 MNHNS and CDR2 SASEGT. With 4 bases removed from V and 4 bases from J, the gap between germline ends came to 7 bases.

The rearrangement links TRBV5-1 to TRBJ2-3; 8 positions match TRBD1. The J segment lost 5 bases and the V segment lost 0 bases, leaving 2 bases of the junction unmatched. CDR3 length: 14 amino acids. In germline, CDR1 is SGHRS, CDR2 YFSETQ. The DNA for the CDR3 is TGCGCCAGCAGCTTGGAGACAGGGGTAGATACGCAGTATTTT. Translation gives CASSLETGVDTQYF. The variable domain in full, completed from reference TRBV5-1 and TRBJ2-3, reads KAGVTQTPRYLIKTRGQQVTLSCSPISGHRSVSWYQQTPGQGLQFLFEYFSETQRNKGNFPGRFSGRQFSNSRSEMNVSTLELGDSALYLCASSLETGVDTQYFGPGTRLTVL.

This clone was detected many times. The chain couples TRBV5-5 to TRBJ1-6; 7 nucleotides line up with TRBD1. V gave up 5 bases and J gave up 7 bases; unmatched junction bases: 9. CDR1 is SGHKS and CDR2 is YYEKEE in the germline V gene (reference sequence). CDR3 length equals 15 residues. CDR3 sequence reads: CASRLGTAINSPLHF. Written as DNA, the CDR3 is TGTGCCAGCAGACTAGGGACAGCCATAAATTCACCCCTCCACTTT. The whole variable domain, filled in from reference TRBV5-5 and TRBJ1-6, reads DAGVTQSPTHLIKTRGQQVTLRCSPISGHKSVSWYQQVLGQGPQFIFQYYEKEERGRGNFPDRFSARQFPNYSSELNVNALLLGDSALYLCASRLGTAINSPLHFGNGTRLTVT.

This clone has only a few counts. The chain joins TRBV6-6 to TRBJ2-7; TRBD2 agrees at 14 bases. J gave up 7 bases and V 8 bases, and 1 base lay outside the gene matches. This CDR3 region has 12 residues. Germline V CDR1 and CDR2: MNHNY, SVGAGI (reference sequence). CDR3 nucleotide sequence: TGTGCCAGCGGACTAGCGGGGGGTGAGCAGTACTTC. Translated: CASGLAGGEQYF.

J is TRBJ2-5 and V is TRBV7-2, with 9 bases identical to TRBD2. V lost 1 base to trimming and J lost 4 bases; unmatched junction nucleotides: 7. The V gene's germline CDR1 is SGHTA and CDR2 FQGNSA. The CDR3 is 16 residues long. CDR3 loop: CASSLGGGRGRETQYF. The DNA for the CDR3 is TGTGCCAGCAGCTTAGGGGGCGGGAGGGGACGAGAGACCCAGTACTTC.

V and J are TRBV6-1 and TRBJ1-2, with 7 bases identical to TRBD1. The CDR3 is 11 residues long. The ends lost 7 bases at V and 8 bases at J; junction bases unmatched: 4. Germline V lookup: CDR1 MNHNS, CDR2 SASEGT. CDR3 sequence reads: CASNRGEGYTF. The CDR3, as DNA: TGTGCCAGCAACAGGGGAGAGGGCTACACCTTC.

The chain employs TRBV5-6 and TRBJ2-7; perhaps TRBD1 as D (6 bases). V lost 4 bases, J lost 5 bases, and 10 bases lay in between. The germline V gene encodes CDR1 SGHDT and CDR2 YYEEEE. This CDR3 has 12 residues. CDR3 sequence: CASSPQGNEQYF. As DNA, the CDR3 is TGTGCCAGCAGCCCACAGGGAAACGAGCAGTACTTC. Supplemented by reference TRBV5-6 and TRBJ2-7, the full variable domain reads DAGVTQSPTHLIKTRGQQVTLRCSPKSGHDTVSWYQQALGQGPQFIFQYYEEEERQRGNFPDRFSGHQFPNYSSELNVNALLLGDSALYLCASSPQGNEQYFGPGTRLTVT.

The gene calls are TRBV19 and TRBJ2-3; D gene ambiguous. CDR1 LNHDA and CDR2 SQIVND come from the germline V gene (reference sequence). Between the trimmed V and J ends, which lost 9 bases and 4 bases, there was a span of 8 bases. CDR3 length equals 11 residues. This CDR3 is CASQEADTQYF. The CDR3 nucleotides read TGTGCCAGCCAAGAGGCAGATACGCAGTATTTT.

The chain uses TRBV13 and TRBJ1-4, with 7 bases matching TRBD1. The CDR3 covers 14 residues. J lost 7 bases, V lost 5 bases, and 7 bases had no gene match. CDR1 is PRHDT and CDR2 is FYEKMQ in the germline V gene (reference sequence). CDR3 DNA: TGTGCCAGCAGCGCCGGGACAGTAGGTGAAAAACTGTTTTTT. Protein: CASSAGTVGEKLFF.

The gene calls are TRBV7-2 and TRBJ2-5; TRBD2 is a possible D gene (7 bases). The germline V gene has CDR1 SGHTA and CDR2 FQGNSA. The germline V and J ends were trimmed by 1 base and 5 bases, with 20 bases remaining between them. The length of the CDR3 is 17 residues. The CDR3: CASSLVAGGRGTETQYF. The DNA for the CDR3 is TGTGCCAGCAGCTTAGTGGCCGGGGGGAGGGGGACCGAGACCCAGTACTTC.

The V call is TRBV7-9, the J call TRBJ2-7, with D tentatively TRBD1 (6 bases). The CDR3 extends over 15 amino acids. The V and J ends lost 1 base and 2 bases respectively, with 12 bases between them. The germline CDR1 and CDR2 sequences are SEHNR and FQNEAQ (reference sequence). The CDR3 sequence is CASSLGGTPTYEQYF. The CDR3 DNA reads as TGTGCCAGCAGCTTAGGTGGGACACCTACCTACGAGCAGTACTTC.

This clone has just one count. The J gene is TRBJ2-1, the V gene TRBV11-2, with 13 bases that match TRBD2. The V and J ends lost 4 bases and 6 bases, in that order; junction bases with no gene match: 3. Germline loops: CDR1 SGHAT, CDR2 FQNNGV. The CDR3 covers 15 residues. The CDR3 sequence: CASSSGLAGANEQFF. The CDR3 DNA reads as TGTGCCAGCAGCTCCGGACTAGCGGGAGCCAATGAGCAGTTCTTC. The full variable domain, rest sourced from reference TRBV11-2 and TRBJ2-1, is EAGVAQSPRYKIIEKRQSVAFWCNPISGHATLYWYQQILGQGPKLLIQFQNNGVVDDSQLPKDRFSAERLKGVDSTLKIQPAKLEDSAVYLCASSSGLAGANEQFFGPGTRLTVL.

J is TRBJ2-1 and V is TRBV4-1; TRBD2 matches at 7 bases. The CDR3 spans 16 residues. V shed 1 base, J shed 5 bases, and the junction held 8 bases outside the gene matches. CDR1 is MGHRA, CDR2 YSYEKL, per germline. CDR3 residues: CASSQGGASGNNEQFF. CDR3 nucleotide sequence: TGCGCCAGCAGCCAAGGGGGAGCTAGCGGAAACAATGAGCAGTTCTTC.

The rearrangement links TRBV27 to TRBJ1-1; D remains unclear. Germline CDR1 reads MNHEY; CDR2 reads SMNVEV (reference sequence). The CDR3 covers 13 residues. The ends were cut back, 5 bases at V and 1 base at J, with 8 bases in the middle. Written as DNA, the CDR3 is TGTGCCAGCAGTAAGACGGAGAACACTGAAGCTTTCTTT. It translates to CASSKTENTEAFF.

The chain couples TRBV19 to TRBJ2-1; D not resolved. The CDR3 totals 16 residues. CDR1 LNHDA and CDR2 SQIVND come from the germline V gene (reference sequence). V was shortened by 7 bases and J by 3 bases, with 19 bases between the two germline ends. This CDR3 reads CASTKTPDSYYNEQFF. The CDR3 region has the DNA TGTGCCAGTACTAAAACCCCCGATAGCTACTACAATGAGCAGTTCTTC.

The rearrangement links TRBV7-6 to TRBJ2-7; D is undetermined. With 5 bases removed from V and 5 bases from J, the gap between germline ends came to 16 bases. Germline V CDR1 and CDR2: SGHVS, FNYEAQ. The CDR3 has 14 residues. Here the CDR3 reads CASSPSIGFHEQYF. The CDR3 DNA follows: TGTGCCAGCAGCCCATCCATTGGGTTCCACGAGCAGTACTTC. The whole variable domain, remainder taken from reference TRBV7-6 and TRBJ2-7, is GAGVSQSPRYKVTKRGQDVALRCDPISGHVSLYWYRQALGQGPEFLTYFNYEAQQDKSGLPNDRFSAERPEGSISTLTIQRTEQRDSAMYRCASSPSIGFHEQYFGPGTRLTVT.

The chain joins TRBV5-6 to TRBJ1-6, with 7 bases fitting TRBD1. With 4 bases clipped from V and 1 base from J, the junction kept 5 bases outside the gene matches. The CDR3 length is 16 residues. Germline CDR1 reads SGHDT; CDR2 reads YYEEEE. The CDR3 nucleotides are TGTGCCAGCAGCGAACAGGGGTGGTCCTATAATTCACCCCTCCACTTT. Its protein product is CASSEQGWSYNSPLHF.

In nucleotides, the CDR3 is TGCGCCAGCAGCTTGGATCAGGGGATCACTGAAGCTTTCTTT. Its protein product is CASSLDQGITEAFF. This sequence joins TRBV5-1 and TRBJ1-1, with D possibly being TRBD1 (6 bases). The CDR3 sequence is 14 residues long. The germline CDR1 and CDR2 sequences are SGHRS and YFSETQ. Trimming left V 0 bases short and J 4 bases short, with 10 bases between.

The chain employs TRBV4-1 and TRBJ1-2; TRBD1 matches at 10 bases. Per germline, CDR1 MGHRA and CDR2 YSYEKL. There are 15 residues in the CDR3. Trimming cost V 5 bases and J 3 bases; bases outside gene matches: 6. The CDR3 coding sequence is TGCGCCAGCAGCGTAAGACAGGGGGCTGACTATGGCTACACCTTC. Its translation: CASSVRQGADYGYTF.

The chain carries TRBV5-1 and TRBJ2-3; no firm D call. Germline V gene data show CDR1 as SGHRS and CDR2 as YFSETQ. V shed 2 bases and J shed 1 base, with 14 bases lying between them. The CDR3 covers 16 residues. The CDR3 protein is CASSFNPGRGTDTQYF. CDR3 nucleotides: TGCGCCAGCAGCTTTAACCCGGGCAGAGGCACAGATACGCAGTATTTT.

In nucleotides, the CDR3 is TGTGCCAGCAGTGCTAGGACTGAAGCTTTCTTT. It yields the protein CASSARTEAFF. The chain carries TRBV2 and TRBJ1-1; D call uncertain. The CDR3 loop spans 11 amino acids. Germline CDR1 and CDR2: SNHLY and FYNNEI. V was trimmed by 4 bases and J by 5 bases, leaving 5 bases between them.

The rearrangement links TRBV11-2 to TRBJ2-7; D may be TRBD1 (6 bases). Germline V lookup: CDR1 SGHAT, CDR2 FQNNGV. The CDR3 sequence is 15 residues long. Trimming shortened V by 2 bases and J by 2 bases, and 13 bases separated the two germline ends. CDR3 DNA: TGTGCCAGCAGCTTAACAGGGTTCCAGACCTACGAGCAGTACTTC. Amino acids: CASSLTGFQTYEQYF.